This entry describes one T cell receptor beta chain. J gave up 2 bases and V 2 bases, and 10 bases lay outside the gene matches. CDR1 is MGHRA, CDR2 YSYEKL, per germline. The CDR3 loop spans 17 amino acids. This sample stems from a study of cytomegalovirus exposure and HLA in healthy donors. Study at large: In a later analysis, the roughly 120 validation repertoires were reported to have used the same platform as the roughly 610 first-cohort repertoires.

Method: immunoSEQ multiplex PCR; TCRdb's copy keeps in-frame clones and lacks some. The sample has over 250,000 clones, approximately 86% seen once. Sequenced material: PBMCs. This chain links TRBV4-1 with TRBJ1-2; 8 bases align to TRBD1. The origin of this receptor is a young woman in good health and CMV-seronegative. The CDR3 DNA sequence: TGCGCCAGCAGCCAAACAATGACAGGGGCAAGCAACTATGGCTACACCTTC. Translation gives CASSQTMTGASNYGYTF.